This entry lists 15 T cell receptor beta chains sequenced from one sample in a study of identical twins. TCRdb redid the calling of the 5' RACE reads with MiXCR, one entry per CDR3 protein. This sample has approximately 670,000 distinct CDR3 sequences, with less than 7% found just once. The sample consisted of naive T cells sorted from blood. These receptors all stem from a young man in good health.

The table lists this clonotype with many counts. The genes are TRBV28 and TRBJ2-1; 11 bases are shared with TRBD2. This CDR3 comprises 16 residues. CDR1 is MDHEN and CDR2 is SYDVKM in the germline V gene. Trimming took 0 bases from V and 6 from J; bases not matched to a gene: 4. CDR3 bases: TGTGCCAGCAGTTTATGGGGGACTAGCGGTACCAATGAGCAGTTCTTC. It translates to CASSLWGTSGTNEQFF.

At least ten counts were recorded for this clonotype. The chain has TRBV10-1 and TRBJ2-1; D unclear. The CDR3 covers 12 residues. The ends were cut back, 3 bases at V and 7 bases at J, with 7 bases in the middle. The germline gives CDR1 WNHNN, CDR2 SYGVQD (reference sequence). The CDR3 sequence is CASSERLNEQFF. CDR3 DNA: TGCGCCAGCAGTGAAAGGTTAAATGAGCAGTTCTTC.

This clonotype was detected a few times. The chain joins TRBV20-1 to TRBJ1-2, with 10 bases lining up with TRBD1. In germline, CDR1 is DFQATT, CDR2 SNEGSKA (reference sequence). The trim removed 6 bases at V and 3 bases at J, leaving 1 base unmatched. The CDR3 has 12 amino acids. The chain's CDR3 is CSAGTGDYGYTF. CDR3 DNA sequence: TGCAGTGCGGGGACAGGGGACTATGGCTACACCTTC.

This clonotype came up many times. The gene calls are TRBV5-1 and TRBJ2-1; 7 positions agree with TRBD1. The CDR3 runs 14 residues. The V gene end was trimmed by 2 bases and the J gene end by 10 bases; junction bases not matched to a gene: 9. CDR1 is SGHRS and CDR2 is YFSETQ in the germline V gene. As DNA, the CDR3 is TGCGCCAGCAGCTTACCGACAGGGAAGGGGGAGCAGTTCTTC. Translating gives CASSLPTGKGEQFF.

Details on this clonotype: A much larger clone differs from this one at a single base, so this may be a read error. J is TRBJ2-7 and V is TRBV2, with D tentatively TRBD1 (6 bases). Germline V gene data show CDR1 as SNHLY and CDR2 as FYNNEI. Trimming pared 11 bases from V and 5 bases from J, leaving 19 bases between. CDR3 length: 13 residues. The CDR3 DNA reads TGTGCCCGCACAATTTACAGGGCCCACGAGCAGTACTTC. This codes for CARTIYRAHEQYF.

In this sample, this clonotype turned up many times. The chain links TRBV7-2 to TRBJ2-7, with a tentative D call TRBD2 (6 bases). Germline-derived CDR1 and CDR2 are SGHTA and FQGNSA. Trimming pared 8 bases from V and 2 bases from J, leaving 7 bases between. The CDR3 sequence is 11 residues long. The CDR3 DNA sequence: TGTGCCAGCGGGACTCCCTACGAGCAGTACTTC. The encoded protein is CASGTPYEQYF.

Many counts were recorded for this clonotype. J is TRBJ1-2 and V is TRBV12-3 or TRBV12-4; TRBD1 is a possible D gene (5 bases). CDR3 length: 13 residues. Trimming cost V 7 bases and J 4 bases, with 13 bases left between them. CDR3 sequence reads: CASTRQTTYGYTF. CDR3 coding DNA: TGTGCCAGCACCAGACAGACTACCTATGGCTACACCTTC.

In its sample, this clonotype was seen many times. The chain joins TRBV20-1 to TRBJ2-1; 11 bases align to TRBD2. V gave up 0 bases and J gave up 1 base; unmatched junction bases: 11. The CDR3 is made up of 19 amino acids. The germline gives CDR1 DFQATT, CDR2 SNEGSKA (reference sequence). The chain's CDR3 is CSARDTPGLAAQSYNEQFF. The CDR3 DNA reads as TGCAGTGCTAGAGATACCCCGGGACTAGCGGCACAATCCTACAATGAGCAGTTCTTC.

The gene calls are TRBV7-9 and TRBJ2-7, with 9 positions matching TRBD1. The germline CDR1 and CDR2 sequences are SEHNR and FQNEAQ (reference sequence). The junction had 3 bases not matched to a gene; V was cut back by 4 bases and J by 5 bases. The CDR3 spans 13 residues. The CDR3 sequence: CASSWDRANEQYF. CDR3 nucleotides: TGTGCCAGCAGCTGGGACAGGGCAAACGAGCAGTACTTC.

The V gene is TRBV5-1, the J gene TRBJ1-2; perhaps TRBD1 as D (6 bases). Trimming stripped 1 base from V and 8 bases from J, with 12 bases between. CDR3 length: 13 amino acids. Germline lookup yields CDR1 SGHRS and CDR2 YFSETQ. The CDR3 DNA follows: TGCGCCAGCAGCTTGACAGGGTTGGAGGGCTACACCTTC. Protein product: CASSLTGLEGYTF.

This clonotype was seen a few times. The V gene is TRBV30, the J gene TRBJ2-5; D perhaps matches TRBD1 (5 bases). The CDR3 sequence is 11 residues long. The V and J ends lost 3 bases and 8 bases respectively, with 10 bases between them. CDR1 is GTSNPN and CDR2 is SVGIG in the germline V gene (reference sequence). The CDR3: CAWSRARTQYF. The CDR3 DNA follows: TGTGCCTGGAGCAGGGCCCGAACCCAGTACTTC.

This clonotype was seen many times. The gene calls are TRBV5-1 and TRBJ2-1, with TRBD2 matching over 10 bases. Germline values: CDR1 SGHRS, CDR2 YFSETQ. The CDR3 contains 16 residues. The V gene end was trimmed by 4 bases and the J gene end by 8 bases; junction bases not matched to a gene: 12. DNA of the CDR3: TGCGCCAGCAGCCCGCGGATTAGCGGGAGGTTGGATGAGCAGTTCTTC. This encodes CASSPRISGRLDEQFF.

This clonotype was counted many times. This chain links TRBV5-1 with TRBJ2-1; D remains unclear. Germline CDR1 and CDR2: SGHRS and YFSETQ. Trimming pared 0 bases from V and 10 bases from J, leaving 8 bases between. This CDR3 is 12 amino acids long. The CDR3 spells CASSLGRIEQFF. The CDR3 DNA is TGCGCCAGCAGCTTGGGCAGGATAGAGCAGTTCTTC.

The chain is built from TRBV4-1 and TRBJ1-1, with TRBD1 as a possible D gene (5 bases). The germline CDR1 and CDR2 sequences are MGHRA and YSYEKL. Deletions cut 4 bases from V and 4 bases from J, with 16 bases between. The CDR3 covers 15 residues. CDR3 sequence (DNA): TGCGCCAGCAGCCGCTTATTCCAGGGATCCACTGAAGCTTTCTTT. Protein sequence: CASSRLFQGSTEAFF.

The J gene is TRBJ2-5, the V gene TRBV27, with unresolved D. V was shortened by 4 bases and J by 4 bases, with 13 bases between the two germline ends. CDR3 size: 14 residues. The germline gives CDR1 MNHEY, CDR2 SMNVEV (reference sequence). CDR3 amino acids: CASSSRTWAETQYF. DNA of the CDR3: TGTGCCAGCAGTTCAAGGACGTGGGCAGAGACCCAGTACTTC.